The rows below give T cell receptor beta chains drawn from one sample of a study of T cell changes during pregnancy in multiple sclerosis. TCRdb keeps only in-frame clones here, not all; method: immunoSEQ multiplex PCR. The profile shows about 74,000 clones, 80% to 95% of them singletons. The sequenced sample was peripheral blood, obtained after pregnancy. These receptors originate from a female donor in good health, enrolled as a control in a pregnancy study. Each CDR3 is given with its conserved first and last residue. A D gene is named only where the DNA matches it firmly. Clone size, where shown, is once, few, many, or a class for clones that have expanded.

>TRBJ1-1|NA|TRBV7-9|NA
TGTGCCAGCAGCTTAGTGAGCGGGTTGCGCACTGAAGCTTTCTTT
CASSLVSGLRTEAFF
>TRBJ2-2|NA|TRBV2|NA
TGTGCCAGCAGTGTCCACTCCGGGGAGCTGTTTTTT
CASSVHSGELFF
>TRBJ2-5|NA|TRBV7-2|TRBD2
TGTGCCAGCAGCCGGGGCGCGGGCCTAGCGGTATTGAAGGAGACCCAGTACTTC
CASSRGAGLAVLKETQYF
>TRBJ2-7|NA|TRBV6-6|TRBD2
TGTGCCAGCAGTTACTCGATTGGCGGGAGGGGAGGCGAGCAGTACTTC
CASSYSIGGRGGEQYF
>TRBJ2-7|NA|TRBV9|NA
TGTGCCAGCAGCAGTCACGGCTCTAGTAGGCCCTACGAGCAGTACTTC
CASSSHGSSRPYEQYF
>TRBJ2-1|NA|TRBV27|TRBD2
TGTGCCAGCAGTTTAGTGGCTGGGACTAGCGGGCATAAATCCAATGAGCAGTTCTTC
CASSLVAGTSGHKSNEQFF
>TRBJ2-1|NA|TRBV9|NA
TGTGCCAGCAGGGGGGCATCAAATGAGCAGTTCTTC
CASRGASNEQFF
>TRBJ1-2|NA|TRBV2|TRBD1
TGTGCCAGCCGGACAGGGGGCGGTAACTATGGCTACACCTTC
CASRTGGGNYGYTF
>TRBJ2-2|NA|TRBV9|NA
TGTGCCAGCAGCGTAGTGGGAGGGGGGATGAACACCGGGGAGCTGTTTTTT
CASSVVGGGMNTGELFF
>TRBJ2-1|once|TRBV28|TRBD2
TGTGCCAGCACTCGCGGGCTAGCGGGAGGGCCAAATGAGCAGTTCTTC
CASTRGLAGGPNEQFF
>TRBJ1-5|NA|TRBV5-6|TRBD1
TGTGCCAGCAGCCTGACAGGGCCCCGCAATCAGCCCCAGCATTTT
CASSLTGPRNQPQHF
>TRBJ1-1|NA|TRBV28|NA
TGTGCCAGCACCCCTAATCCCCCGAACACTGAAGCTTTCTTT
CASTPNPPNTEAFF
>TRBJ1-3|NA|TRBV19|NA
TGTGCCAGCGACAACTCTGGAAACACCATATATTTT
CASDNSGNTIYF
>TRBJ1-2|NA|TRBV2|TRBD1
TGTGCCAGCACAGGGGGAGTGTATGGCTACACCTTC
CASTGGVYGYTF
>TRBJ2-1|NA|TRBV7-9|NA
TGTGCCAGCAGCTTGGCGGGGAGCTCCTACAATGAGCAGTTCTTC
CASSLAGSSYNEQFF
>TRBJ2-3|NA|TRBV5-1|TRBD2
TGCGCCAGCACGGAGCGGGGGGGCCCGGATACGCAGTATTTT
CASTERGGPDTQYF
>TRBJ2-3|NA|TRBV7-6|TRBD2
TGTGCCAGCAGCCTAGCGGGAGGATGGACAGATACGCAGTATTTT
CASSLAGGWTDTQYF
>TRBJ1-1|once|TRBV28|TRBD1
TGTGCCAGCAGTTCGACAGGGGCGAACACTGAAGCTTTCTTT
CASSSTGANTEAFF
>TRBJ2-3|once|TRBV7-2|TRBD2
TGTGCCAGCAGCTTAGTGGCGCGGGGGGATACGCAGTATTTT
CASSLVARGDTQYF
>TRBJ2-5|NA|TRBV7-9|NA
TGTGCCAGCGGCCAGCAAGAGACCCAGTACTTC
CASGQQETQYF
>TRBJ2-5|NA|TRBV7-3|TRBD1
TGTGCCAGCAGCGGACAGGGACAAGAGACCCAGTACTTC
CASSGQGQETQYF
>TRBJ2-5|NA|TRBV10-3|NA
TGTGCCATCAGTGAGTCTCTCAGGGCAGGGGAGACCCAGTACTTC
CAISESLRAGETQYF
>TRBJ2-1|NA|TRBV5-8|NA
TGTGCCAGCAGCTTGGGACAGATCTCCTACAATGAGCAGTTCTTC
CASSLGQISYNEQFF
>TRBJ2-3|NA|TRBV21-1|NA
TGTGCCAGCAGCAAAGCTGGCGGGGGGGACACAGATACGCAGTATTTT
CASSKAGGGDTDTQYF
>TRBJ2-7|NA|TRBV19|NA
TGTGCCACCTCCACGACAGGCACCACCTACGAGCAGTACTTC
CATSTTGTTYEQYF
>TRBJ2-3|NA|TRBV11-2|NA
TGTGCCAGCAGCTTAAATCCGGCGGTCGATACGCAGTATTTT
CASSLNPAVDTQYF
>TRBJ1-5|NA|TRBV28|NA
TGTGCCACCGATGGTAGGGGAAATCAGCCCCAGCATTTT
CATDGRGNQPQHF
>TRBJ1-2|once|TRBV10-3|TRBD1
TGTGCCATCAGTGAGCGGACAGGGGGCTTGGGCTACACCTTC
CAISERTGGLGYTF
>TRBJ1-6|NA|TRBV30|TRBD1
TGTGCCTGGAGTGTATACCCGGGACAGGGGGCAAGGTCACCCCTCCACTTT
CAWSVYPGQGARSPLHF
>TRBJ2-1|NA|TRBV28|TRBD2
TGTGCCAGCAGGAGCGGGGGGGGCTACAATGAGCAGTTCTTC
CASRSGGGYNEQFF
>TRBJ2-1|NA|TRBV7-3|TRBD2
TGTGCCAGCAGCTCCCCGGGACTAGCGGGAGCTGAGCAGTTCTTC
CASSSPGLAGAEQFF
>TRBJ2-1|NA|TRBV2|TRBD2
TGTGCCAGCAGGCGGCGGGGGGGATACAATGAGCAGTTCTTC
CASRRRGGYNEQFF
>TRBJ2-1|few|TRBV6-1|TRBD2
TGTGCCAGCAGGGATGGGCGGGGGGTGGACAATGAGCAGTTCTTC
CASRDGRGVDNEQFF
>TRBJ2-1|NA|TRBV19|TRBD2
TGTGCCACCTGGGGACTAGCGGGAGAATACAATGAGCAGTTCTTC
CATWGLAGEYNEQFF
>TRBJ2-1|NA|TRBV7-6|NA
TGTGCCAGCAGCTTAGCCGGACAGAACAATGAGCAGTTCTTC
CASSLAGQNNEQFF
>TRBJ2-7|NA|TRBV4-1|NA
TGCGCCAGCAGCCAAACAGGGTGGAGCTCCTACGAGCAGTACTTC
CASSQTGWSSYEQYF
>TRBJ1-3|few|TRBV4-2|NA
TGTGCCAGCCGGAGAGAGATGAGCTCTGGAAACACCATATATTTT
CASRREMSSGNTIYF
>TRBJ2-2|NA|TRBV7-2|TRBD2
TGTGCCAGCAGCGTCCGAGTGGGTAGCGGGAGCCCCGGGGAGCTGTTTTTT
CASSVRVGSGSPGELFF
>TRBJ2-1|NA|TRBV7-9|NA
TGTGCCAGCTGGGAGGCTCTGGGGGATGAGCAGTTCTTC
CASWEALGDEQFF
>TRBJ1-4|NA|TRBV27|TRBD1
TGTGCCAGCAGAGCCCGACAGGGTCTTAATGAAAAACTGTTTTTT
CASRARQGLNEKLFF
>TRBJ2-3|NA|TRBV5-1|TRBD2
TGCGCCAGCCTACAGGGCGGGGGGAAGACAGATACGCAGTATTTT
CASLQGGGKTDTQYF
>TRBJ1-6|NA|TRBV21-1|NA
TGTGCCAGCTCCTCGGGGGGCGAAACTGCTAATTCACCCCTCCACTTT
CASSSGGETANSPLHF
>TRBJ1-5|NA|TRBV28|TRBD1
TGTGCCAGCAGACCCGGGACAGGGGCCATAGGGAATCAGCCCCAGCATTTT
CASRPGTGAIGNQPQHF
>TRBJ2-2|NA|TRBV6-5|TRBD2
TGTGCCAGCAGTTACCTTAGCGGGGTCCCCGGGGAGCTGTTTTTT
CASSYLSGVPGELFF
>TRBJ2-7|NA|TRBV29-1|TRBD1
TGCAGCGTTCTCCGACAGGGGCCTCCCTACGAGCAGTACTTC
CSVLRQGPPYEQYF
>TRBJ1-5|NA|TRBV30|NA
TGTGCCTGGATGACCCAGGGAAGTCCCCAGCATTTT
CAWMTQGSPQHF
>TRBJ2-3|NA|TRBV7-9|TRBD1
TGTGCCAGCAGCTCCCGGACAGGAGGAGGCACAGATACGCAGTATTTT
CASSSRTGGGTDTQYF
>TRBJ1-1|NA|TRBV29-1|NA
TGCAGCGGGGGGACGGGGGGCATGAACACTGAAGCTTTCTTT
CSGGTGGMNTEAFF
>TRBJ2-1|NA|TRBV27|TRBD2
TGTGCCAGCGGGCGACCGCGGGAGCGGGGTGAGCAGTTCTTC
CASGRPRERGEQFF
>TRBJ1-1|NA|TRBV6-1|NA
TGTGCCAGCAGTGAGCTTAGGGGTAGATGGACTGAAGCTTTCTTT
CASSELRGRWTEAFF
>TRBJ1-2|NA|TRBV7-2|NA
TGTGCCAGCAGCCCCTCGGGAGTTAACTATGGCTACACCTTC
CASSPSGVNYGYTF
>TRBJ2-7|NA|TRBV27|NA
TGTGCCAGCAGTTTTGAGCGAGGGCAGCAGTACTTC
CASSFERGQQYF
>TRBJ2-2|NA|TRBV5-4|NA
TGTGCCAGCAGCGTTCAGGGTACCACCGGGGAGCTGTTTTTT
CASSVQGTTGELFF
>TRBJ2-5|NA|TRBV10-1|TRBD2
TGCGCCAGCACGCCGGGTCGGACTAGCGGACAAGAGACCCAGTACTTC
CASTPGRTSGQETQYF
>TRBJ1-1|NA|TRBV28|TRBD1
TGTGCCAGCAGCAACAGGGGGCTGACCACTGAAGCTTTCTTT
CASSNRGLTTEAFF
>TRBJ1-6|NA|TRBV19|TRBD1
TGTGCCAGTAGTACACGGGACAGGGGGCGCTCCTATAATTCACCCCTCCACTTT
CASSTRDRGRSYNSPLHF
>TRBJ2-1|NA|TRBV7-9|TRBD1
TGTGCCAGCAGCTTAATCGGGACAGGGGCAAATGAGCAGTTCTTC
CASSLIGTGANEQFF
>TRBJ2-7|NA|TRBV28|TRBD1
TGTGCCAGCAGTCCGATGACAGGGTTGACCTACGAGCAGTACTTC
CASSPMTGLTYEQYF
>TRBJ2-1|NA|TRBV4-3|NA
TGCGCCAGCAGCCAAGATCTCCGGGTACACAATGAGCAGTTCTTC
CASSQDLRVHNEQFF